The entry that follows covers one T cell receptor beta chain sequence. The record originates from a study of CD8 T cells in Susac syndrome. cDNA came from about 0.5 to 1 ug RNA primed by random hexamers. TCRdb re-called the immunoSEQ multiplex PCR reads through MiXCR, storing one row per CDR3 protein. This repertoire shows some 150,000 distinct CDR3 sequences, approximately 95% found once; its top ten account for about 0.076%. TCR beta sequencing was performed on blood CD8+ and CD4+ T cells. The sequenced sample consisted of CD4+ T cells from PBMCs. The sequence was collected from a human donor in good health.

The CDR3, as DNA: TGTGCCAGCAGCTCACAGGGGCCGAACACTGAAGCTTTCTTT. It is translated as CASSSQGPNTEAFF. The chain couples TRBV3-1 to TRBJ1-1; the match to TRBD1 covers 7 bases. Germline V gene data show CDR1 as LGHDT and CDR2 as YNNKEL (reference sequence). The CDR3 length is 14 residues. V shed 5 bases and J 1 base; nucleotides not matched to a gene: 4.